This TCR beta chain was documented in a study of cytomegalovirus exposure and HLA in healthy donors (dated 2017 in TCRdb). Study-wide context: An earlier analysis of several hundred of the donors reported approximately 300 Gb of sequence data and 117 million unique TCR beta sequences obtained from 150 million to 200 million T cells. An early release that covered approximately 600 HLA-typed donors contained approximately 300 gigabases of sequencing data and tens of millions of unique TCR sequences. Of the roughly 400 genotyped donors, approximately 83% fell in the genetic ancestry cluster associated with self-reported Caucasian donors. The study aimed to test whether signatures of past pathogen exposure could be identified by cataloging public T cell receptors. The study used immunosequencing to profile the T cell repertoires of about 670 subjects and linked those repertoires to cytomegalovirus serostatus. A separate validation cohort of 100 to 150 different subjects was used in addition to the 666-subject first cohort. The study combined high-throughput TCR immunosequencing, statistical association of individual TCRs with disease status, and machine learning to predict cytomegalovirus infection status. In a later analysis, previously published TCR beta repertoires from some 640 donors were re-analyzed and high-resolution HLA genotyping was added so that TCR occurrence patterns could be studied. Rather than using new phenotypic data, the later analysis identified candidate immune exposures from TCR beta sequences and from how often those sequences occurred across donors. An earlier analysis of approximately 630 of the donors applied high-throughput TCR beta sequencing to assess whether each TCR beta V gene segment acted as functional or pseudogenic. Alongside the repertoire data, information on donor age, sex, ethnicity and CMV serostatus was compiled. In a later genetic analysis, genome-wide SNP genotypes for about three fifths of the roughly 670 donors were used, and that subset was treated as a discovery cohort. Every repertoire in the discovery cohort had been generated on one and the same sequencing platform. HLA typing covered class I and class II loci at four-digit resolution. Typing coverage varied by locus: roughly 629-640 donors for A, B, C, DRB1 and DQB1; more than 500 for DQA1; approximately 570 for DPA1; roughly 450 for DPB1. Because of strong linkage in the cohort, five DR-DQ haplotypes were treated as single units for association and clustering. Across around 400 genotyped donors of the cohort, an average of about 220,000 unique TCR beta nucleotide sequences per donor were sequenced, and approximately 17% of those sequences were non-productive.

Libraries were constructed by the immunoSEQ multiplex PCR assay. The multiplex PCR relied on a mix of 60 forward primers for TCR Vbeta segments and 13 reverse primers for TCR Jbeta segments. The CDR3 region of rearranged TCR beta genes was amplified from genomic DNA by a multiplex PCR assay. On the Illumina HiSeq System, the amplified TCR beta libraries were sequenced as 87-base-pair reads. The study's own analysis went as follows. A later analysis tallied tens of millions of unique TCR beta chains across the 700 or so repertoires, and 10 million to 11 million of those chains were shared by two or more donors. Raw reads were error-corrected and collapsed into unique sequences by a nearest-neighbor algorithm in which closely related sequences were merged to remove PCR and sequencing errors. Alignment of CDR3 sequences to IMGT reference sequences was used to assign V, D and J gene segments. For a sequence to be retained, a match of at least six nucleotides was required to both a V gene segment and a J gene segment. A rearrangement was called productive if the CDR3 had no stop codons and remained in frame with V and J, and every other rearrangement was called non-productive. Following IMGT convention, CDR3 was defined as the stretch from the second conserved V-encoded cysteine up to the conserved J-encoded phenylalanine. Sequences without an unambiguous match to a single V gene segment were excluded from the earlier analysis of 500 to 700 of the donors. In an earlier analysis of 587 of the donors, V segments were called functional above 56.7% productive rearrangements and were called segregating when the between-donor standard deviation exceeded 5%. A statistical classification framework was developed to diagnose cytomegalovirus status using the catalog of TCR beta chain sequences. A later analysis assigned V and J genes by comparing TCR nucleotide sequences with IMGT/GENE-DB human TR gene sequences. Using the TCRdist pipeline, a later analysis assigned CDR3 sequences along with most-parsimonious VDJ recombination scenarios. In a later analysis, each TCR beta chain was defined by its CDR3 amino acid sequence together with its V-gene family, and reads lacking a unique V-gene family were excluded. In a later analysis, 500 to 700 highly shared, low-generation-probability nucleotide sequences were removed to address suspected cross-contamination and a sequencing artifact. For each public chain, a later analysis derived a clonal expansion index from normalized ranks of inferred template counts within each repertoire. Generation probabilities in a later analysis came from a VDJ recombination model fitted to out-of-frame rearrangements, and those results were checked against IGoR. In a later analysis, TCR-TCR, TCR-HLA and TCR-CMV co-occurrence was scored with hypergeometric tests, and a repertoire-size bias correction was applied to TCR pairs. In a later analysis, false discovery rates were estimated by permuting HLA or CMV assignments 20 times. In a later analysis, co-occurring TCRs were grouped using DBSCAN, with TCRdist sequence similarity added in when clustering inside HLA-allele-positive subsets. Co-occurrence clustering excluded repertoires with fewer than 30,000 or more than 120,000 public chains, plus five with anomalous nucleotide sharing. Entries here come from immuneACCESS through TCRdb and include only in-frame sequences with V and J called. Some clones fail to appear in such tables; in the studies checked, an unresolved V gene covers under half of the shortfall, and the cause of the remainder is unknown. Clone size and V and J calls were adopted from that table, with D and trimming inferred from the DNA. The sample has about 110,000 clones on record, over 65% of them singletons. The biggest ten clones account for just under 2.5% of the sample.

Note on this clone: This receptor's antigen is unknown. Base qualities are not provided; no much larger clone lies one nucleotide away.

The CDR3 runs 11 residues from the cysteine to the phenylalanine. Just the 33-base CDR3 DNA is kept, in frame starting at base 1. For CDR1 and CDR2, the germline V gene lists SGHRS and YFSETQ. V loses 4 bases, J loses 5 bases, and the germline ends lie 6 bases apart. Broad study findings and their caveats: In vitro tests confirmed that a few of the cytomegalovirus-associated TCR beta chains recognize cytomegalovirus antigens. The study listed 150 to 200 TCR beta chains as associated with cytomegalovirus. Because some donors lacked HLA typing at each locus, the association tests relied only on the typed subset. The classifier was reported to diagnose cytomegalovirus status with high specificity and sensitivity in both the original and validation cohorts. Correlated functional status among segregating V segments might reflect linkage disequilibrium, but an unknown experimental factor could not be ruled out. A further reported finding was that TCR beta sequences accurately predicted the HLA-A and HLA-B alleles for most subjects in the first cohort. Because counts were too low, fewer than 20 rarely observed V segments, including chromosome 9 orphons, were excluded from the earlier analysis of 587 of the donors. In an earlier analysis of approximately 590 of the donors, most TCR beta V segments were observed in productive rearrangements about 90% or about 30% of the time, broadly matching IMGT annotations. According to a later analysis, TCR association rates differed among HLA loci, with DRB1 alleles showing the most associated TCRs and HLA-C alleles showing the fewest. Across donors, most TCR sequences were observed very rarely, whereas some public TCRs were present in many individuals. A later analysis associated 15,000 or so TCR beta sequences with specific HLA alleles at a false discovery rate of 0.05. This cohort had only TCR beta chains sequenced, and the lack of alpha or paired-chain data limited which features could be detected. Assigning TCR associations to individual alleles was difficult when HLA alleles, especially DR and DQ, strongly co-occurred. The 87-base-pair reads could not distinguish some IMGT-functional V segments, including TRBV6-2 and TRBV6-3, so those segments were excluded. The presence/absence analyses assumed that sequencing depth was roughly uniform across donors, and that assumption may not be true. In a later genetic analysis, a missense DCLRE1C variant was associated with V-gene and J-gene trimming of TCR beta chains, and the association was replicated in an independent cohort. A cluster of highly shared sequence variants was judged likely to represent a technical artifact of the sequencing pipeline. For the cohort, immune exposure information was limited to CMV serostatus. A later genetic analysis reported fewer N-insertions in productive TCRs among donors in an Asian-associated ancestry cluster than the roughly 620-donor mean. A later analysis found that most CMV-associated TCR beta chains appeared HLA-restricted, with HLA associations seemingly driven largely by CMV exposure. The authors suggested that the approach could potentially be generalized to other disease states and immunological phenotypes. In a later analysis, HLA-associated TCR beta chains showed more clonal expansion and lower generation probabilities than non-associated chains that were equally common. According to a later analysis, parvovirus B19, influenza, CMV and Epstein-Barr virus appeared linked to several top co-occurrence clusters.

The cohort comprised some 700 healthy bone marrow donors. All cohort members were sampled while nominally healthy, although unrecorded immune exposures were likely present. The donor was CMV seronegative and belonged to the group of around 400 seronegative cohort members. Every donor gave a peripheral blood sample, and the peripheral blood mononuclear cells from that sample were used for TCR beta sequencing. The Qiagen DNeasy Blood Extraction Kit was used to extract genomic DNA from the blood cell samples. The sequence was collected from a woman between 18 and 29 years old in good health and CMV-seronegative. The chain was built from TRBV5-1 and TRBJ2-5; no D gene call is confident. The sequencing sample was made of PBMCs. The nucleotide sequence is TGCGCCAGCAGCGAGGCGGAGACCCAGTACTTC. Its protein is CASSEAETQYF.